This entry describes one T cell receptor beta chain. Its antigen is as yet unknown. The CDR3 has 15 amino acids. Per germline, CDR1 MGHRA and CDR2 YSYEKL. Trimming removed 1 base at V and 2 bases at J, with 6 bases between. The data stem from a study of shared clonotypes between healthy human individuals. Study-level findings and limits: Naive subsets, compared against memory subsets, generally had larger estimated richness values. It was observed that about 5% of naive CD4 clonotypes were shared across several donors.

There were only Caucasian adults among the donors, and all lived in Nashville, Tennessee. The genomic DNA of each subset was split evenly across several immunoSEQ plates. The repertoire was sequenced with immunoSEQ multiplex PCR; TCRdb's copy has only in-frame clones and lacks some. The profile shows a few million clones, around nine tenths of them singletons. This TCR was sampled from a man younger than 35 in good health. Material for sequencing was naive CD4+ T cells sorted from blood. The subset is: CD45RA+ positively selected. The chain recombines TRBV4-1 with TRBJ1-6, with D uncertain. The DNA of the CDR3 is TGCGCCAGCAGCCAAGCCAACCCCTATAATTCACCCCTCCACTTT. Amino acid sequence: CASSQANPYNSPLHF.